This TCR beta chain was sequenced during a study of T cell repertoires in cytomegalovirus infection. As for the study in general: Public TCR beta signatures indicated both CMV infection and matching HLA type.

Germline CDR1 and CDR2: SNHLY and FYNNEI. This CDR3 contains 12 residues. The V end lost 1 base, the J end lost 15 bases, and 13 bases lay between the germline ends. TCRdb fed the reads into MiXCR, producing one record per CDR3 protein. The sample has fewer than 200,000 distinct CDR3 sequences, roughly 9% seen once. The clonotype was recovered from a human donor in good health (CMV status not recorded). Some clones in this sample may be carry-over from other donors' samples. The sequencing input was PBMCs. J is TRBJ1-5 and V is TRBV2, with D possibly TRBD1 on 5 matching bases. CDR3 nucleotides: TGTGCCAGCAGTGAAGGCAGGGTAATTTTGCATTTT. This gives the protein CASSEGRVILHF.